This passage covers 29 T cell receptor beta chains from one sample sequenced in a study of blood T cell repertoires in COVID-19. Data came from immunoSEQ multiplex PCR; TCRdb stores just in-frame clones and leaves some out. The data hold roughly 200,000 clones, with less than 90% observed a single time. Input material: peripheral blood. The origin of the receptors is a woman aged 80 or over with active or convalescent COVID-19.

Only a few counts were recorded for this clone. V is TRBV15 and J is TRBJ2-7; 14 bases agree with TRBD2. J lost 3 bases, V lost 5 bases, and 3 bases had no gene match. Germline CDR1 reads LNHNV; CDR2 reads YYDKDF (reference sequence). This CDR3 region has 15 residues. The CDR3 loop is CATSGTSGGGYEQYF. The CDR3 coding sequence is TGTGCCACCAGCGGGACTAGCGGGGGAGGCTACGAGCAGTACTTC.

This clone was detected once. The chain combines TRBV3-1 (or the pseudogene TRBV3-2) with TRBJ2-3; 8 positions match TRBD2. Trimming took 0 bases from V and 2 from J; bases not matched to a gene: 13. The CDR3 has 19 amino acids. The V gene's germline CDR1 is LGHDT and CDR2 YNNKEL (reference sequence). This chain's CDR3 is CASSQEAGAIEGFTDTQYF. The CDR3 DNA reads as TGTGCCAGCAGCCAAGAAGCGGGAGCAATCGAGGGATTCACAGATACGCAGTATTTT.

This sequence joins TRBV6-5 and TRBJ2-3; 7 positions match TRBD1. The V gene's germline CDR1 is MNHEY and CDR2 SVGAGI. Trimming cost V 0 bases and J 2 bases; bases outside gene matches: 2. This CDR3 has 15 residues. CDR3 DNA sequence: TGTGCCAGCAGTTACTCGGGGACAGACACAGATACGCAGTATTTT. Amino acids: CASSYSGTDTDTQYF.

The chain uses TRBV27 and TRBJ2-7; 7 positions agree with TRBD1. CDR3 length: 16 amino acids. V shed 2 bases, J shed 3 bases, and the junction held 10 bases outside the gene matches. The germline V gene encodes CDR1 MNHEY and CDR2 SMNVEV (reference sequence). The CDR3 reads CASSLGGQLVHYEQYF. CDR3 DNA: TGTGCCAGCAGTTTAGGGGGACAGTTGGTACACTACGAGCAGTACTTC.

This clone has more than one count but fewer than ten. The CDR3 nucleotides are TGTGCCAGCAGCTTGAAGCGGGAGTCCTACGAGCAGTACTTC. This codes for CASSLKRESYEQYF. The gene calls are TRBV7-9 and TRBJ2-7, with 8 bases fitting TRBD2. The CDR3 is 14 amino acids. In germline, CDR1 is SEHNR, CDR2 FQNEAQ (reference sequence). V shed 3 bases and J 1 base; nucleotides not matched to a gene: 2.

This chain links TRBV19 with TRBJ1-6; D perhaps matches TRBD1 (6 bases). The V and J ends lost 7 bases and 4 bases respectively, with 14 bases between them. CDR3 length equals 15 residues. CDR1 is LNHDA, CDR2 SQIVND, per germline (reference sequence). CDR3 coding DNA: TGTGCCAGTACCTTTCTACAGGGATATAATTCACCCCTCCACTTT. Its translation: CASTFLQGYNSPLHF.

The chain uses TRBV19 and TRBJ2-7; 7 bases are shared with TRBD1. CDR1 LNHDA and CDR2 SQIVND come from the germline V gene (reference sequence). The CDR3 spans 13 residues. With 6 bases clipped from V and 3 bases from J, the junction kept 5 bases outside the gene matches. This chain's CDR3 is CASSPQGHYEQYF. CDR3 sequence (DNA): TGTGCCAGTAGCCCACAGGGGCACTACGAGCAGTACTTC.

This chain's CDR3 is CASSLTGSSYNEQFF. CDR3 nucleotides: TGTGCCAGCAGCTTGACAGGGAGCTCCTACAATGAGCAGTTCTTC. The chain recombines TRBV7-3 with TRBJ2-1; 7 nucleotides line up with TRBD1. J was trimmed by 0 bases and V by 3 bases; bases with no gene match: 2. The CDR3 is 15 residues long. Germline CDR1 SGHTA, CDR2 FQGTGA. The variable domain in full, completed from reference TRBV7-3 and TRBJ2-1, reads GAGVSQTPSNKVTEKGKYVELRCDPISGHTALYWYRQSLGQGPEFLIYFQGTGAADDSGLPNDRFFAVRPEGSVSTLKIQRTERGDSAVYLCASSLTGSSYNEQFFGPGTRLTVL.

V is TRBV6-5 and J is TRBJ2-2; a possible D gene is TRBD1 (6 bases). This CDR3 is built from 13 residues. V gave up 6 bases and J gave up 7 bases, with 12 bases separating them. Per the germline V gene, CDR1 is MNHEY and CDR2 is SVGAGI. In DNA, the CDR3 is TGTGCCAGCAGAAACAGGGAAGGCGGGGAGCTGTTTTTT. It is translated as CASRNREGGELFF.

J is TRBJ1-5 and V is TRBV15, with 9 bases identical to TRBD1. Germline CDR1 and CDR2: LNHNV and YYDKDF (reference sequence). J gave up 3 bases and V 3 bases, and 6 bases lay outside the gene matches. CDR3 length: 16 amino acids. CDR3 residues: CATSRPGQGDNQPQHF. The CDR3, as DNA: TGTGCCACCAGCAGGCCGGGACAGGGAGACAATCAGCCCCAGCATTTT. Drawing the rest from reference TRBV15 and TRBJ1-5, the complete variable domain is DAMVIQNPRYQVTQFGKPVTLSCSQTLNHNVMYWYQQKSSQAPKLLFHYYDKDFNNEADTPDNFQSRRPNTSFCFLDIRSPGLGDTAMYLCATSRPGQGDNQPQHFGDGTRLSIL.

The chain joins TRBV5-1 to TRBJ1-5; a weak D match, TRBD1 (5 bases). The germline V gene has CDR1 SGHRS and CDR2 YFSETQ. V was shortened by 4 bases and J by 5 bases, with 16 bases between the two germline ends. This CDR3 comprises 15 residues. CDR3 bases: TGCGCCAGCAGCGCAGAAGGCGGGGGGTATCAGCCCCAGCATTTT. Translated, it gives CASSAEGGGYQPQHF. The full variable domain, with the rest looked up from reference TRBV5-1 and TRBJ1-5, is KAGVTQTPRYLIKTRGQQVTLSCSPISGHRSVSWYQQTPGQGLQFLFEYFSETQRNKGNFPGRFSGRQFSNSRSEMNVSTLELGDSALYLCASSAEGGGYQPQHFGDGTRLSIL.

The chain is built from TRBV9 and TRBJ2-6, with 9 bases identical to TRBD1. The CDR3 is 19 residues long. Trimming took 4 bases from V and 2 from J; bases not matched to a gene: 13. Germline V gene lookup returns CDR1 SGDLS and CDR2 YYNGEE. The chain's CDR3 is CASSKRTGEISAGANVLTF. As DNA, the CDR3 is TGTGCCAGCAGCAAAAGGACAGGGGAAATAAGTGCTGGGGCCAACGTCCTGACTTTC.

V gene TRBV5-1 combines with J gene TRBJ2-1, with TRBD1 matching over 7 bases. V lost 4 bases, J lost 6 bases, and 7 bases stayed unmatched. Germline assignment: CDR1 SGHRS and CDR2 YFSETQ. CDR3 length: 14 amino acids. This CDR3 reads CASSRDSFFNEQFF. The CDR3 region has the DNA TGCGCCAGCAGCCGGGACAGCTTCTTCAATGAGCAGTTCTTC. The full variable domain, in which reference TRBV5-1 and TRBJ2-1 provide the parts outside the CDR3, is KAGVTQTPRYLIKTRGQQVTLSCSPISGHRSVSWYQQTPGQGLQFLFEYFSETQRNKGNFPGRFSGRQFSNSRSEMNVSTLELGDSALYLCASSRDSFFNEQFFGPGTRLTVL.

The rearrangement uses TRBV5-5 and TRBJ1-1; a weak D match, TRBD1 (5 bases). CDR1 and CDR2 (germline): SGHKS, YYEKEE (reference sequence). V was pared by 2 bases and J by 3 bases, with 17 bases between. This CDR3 has 16 amino acids. In DNA form, the CDR3 reads TGTGCCAGCAGCTTATCCGCTCGGGACTTCCACACTGAAGCTTTCTTT. It is translated as CASSLSARDFHTEAFF.

This chain joins TRBV30 and TRBJ2-1, with TRBD1 matching over 7 bases. Germline loops: CDR1 GTSNPN, CDR2 SVGIG (reference sequence). Losses at the gene ends were 1 base for V and 7 bases for J; bases not matched to a gene: 7. This CDR3 is built from 14 residues. In DNA, the CDR3 is TGTGCCTGGAGTGGAAGGGGGCGAGGGAATGAGCAGTTCTTC. Its translation: CAWSGRGRGNEQFF. Looking up the rest from reference TRBV30 and TRBJ2-1 gives the full variable domain: SQTIHQWPATLVQPVGSPLSLECTVEGTSNPNLYWYRQAAGRGLQLLFYSVGIGQISSEVPQNLSASRPQDRQFILSSKKLLLSDSGFYLCAWSGRGRGNEQFFGPGTRLTVL.

In this sample, this clone turned up a few times. J is TRBJ1-2 and V is TRBV29-1; 9 nucleotides agree with TRBD1. The trim removed 2 bases at V and 5 bases at J, leaving 3 bases unmatched. CDR1 SQVTM and CDR2 ANQGSEA come from the germline V gene. The CDR3 has 13 residues. CDR3 amino acids: CSVEIGQGYGYTF. The CDR3 nucleotides read TGCAGCGTTGAAATAGGACAGGGGTATGGCTACACCTTC.

The J gene is TRBJ2-1, the V gene TRBV6-6; 10 bases agree with TRBD1. CDR1 and CDR2 (germline): MNHNY, SVGAGI (reference sequence). V shed 5 bases and J 10 bases; nucleotides not matched to a gene: 11. The CDR3 totals 15 residues. The CDR3 sequence: CASSASGTGDGEQFF. In nucleotides, the CDR3 is TGTGCCAGCAGTGCCTCCGGGACAGGGGATGGAGAGCAGTTCTTC.

This clone was counted once. The J gene is TRBJ2-1, the V gene TRBV3-1 (or the pseudogene TRBV3-2); 8 bases map to TRBD1. Germline V lookup: CDR1 LGHDT, CDR2 YNNKEL (reference sequence). With 3 bases clipped from V and 2 bases from J, the junction kept 3 bases outside the gene matches. CDR3 size: 15 residues. The CDR3 region is CASSHRGPPYNEQFF. The CDR3 DNA reads as TGTGCCAGCAGCCACAGGGGGCCCCCCTACAATGAGCAGTTCTTC.

This chain uses TRBV10-3 with TRBJ1-2; perhaps TRBD1 as D (5 bases). This CDR3 is 14 amino acids long. From germline, CDR1 is ENHRY and CDR2 SYGVKD. Trimming took 5 bases from V and 5 from J, leaving 15 bases between them. The CDR3 DNA sequence: TGTGCCATCAGTCCGCAACAGGCCAAGTATGGCTACACCTTC. This gives the protein CAISPQQAKYGYTF.

The gene calls are TRBV7-8 and TRBJ1-3, with 9 bases lining up with TRBD1. Germline assignment: CDR1 SGHVS and CDR2 FQNEAQ. The ends lost 4 bases at V and 4 bases at J; junction bases unmatched: 5. The CDR3 runs to 15 residues. CDR3 DNA: TGTGCCAGCAGCTCACAGGGGGCAAAAGGAAACACCATATATTTT. It is translated as CASSSQGAKGNTIYF.

The rearrangement joins TRBV5-8 to TRBJ2-3; D remains ambiguous. Germline loops: CDR1 SGHTS, CDR2 YDEGEE. CDR3 length: 14 residues. Trimming pared 0 bases from V and 0 bases from J, leaving 5 bases between. CDR3 protein: CASSLEQSTDTQYF. In DNA, the CDR3 is TGTGCCAGCAGCTTGGAACAGAGCACAGATACGCAGTATTTT.

This clone was recorded only once. The chain uses TRBV29-1 and TRBJ2-3, with D perhaps matching TRBD1 (5 bases). There are 14 residues in the CDR3. Between the trimmed V and J ends, which lost 6 bases and 5 bases, there was a span of 18 bases. In germline, CDR1 is SQVTM, CDR2 ANQGSEA. CDR3 nucleotide sequence: TGCAGCGTCGAGCAGGGTGCCTTGGGAGATACGCAGTATTTT. This encodes CSVEQGALGDTQYF.

The rearrangement links TRBV7-6 to TRBJ2-1, with TRBD1 as a possible D gene (6 bases). This CDR3 is 15 amino acids long. The germline V and J ends were trimmed by 1 base and 2 bases, with 9 bases remaining between them. CDR1 is SGHVS and CDR2 is FNYEAQ in the germline V gene. CDR3 nucleotide sequence: TGTGCCAGCAGCTTAGAAACAGGGCCCTACAATGAGCAGTTCTTC. Its protein is CASSLETGPYNEQFF.

The chain uses TRBV28 and TRBJ2-7; 9 bases agree with TRBD1. After removal of 5 bases from V and 6 bases from J, the junction contained 14 bases not matched to a gene. Looked up from germline, CDR1 is MDHEN and CDR2 is SYDVKM. This CDR3 comprises 16 residues. The CDR3 sequence is CASSPTLGTGYLEQYF. The CDR3 region has the DNA TGTGCCAGCAGTCCAACACTCGGGACAGGGTACCTCGAGCAGTACTTC.

The rearrangement joins TRBV27 to TRBJ2-3; D not resolved. V lost 2 bases and J 0 bases, leaving 6 bases between the germline ends. CDR1 and CDR2 (germline): MNHEY, SMNVEV (reference sequence). This CDR3 contains 14 residues. In nucleotides, the CDR3 is TGTGCCAGCAGTTTAGTGCAGAGCACAGATACGCAGTATTTT. Protein product: CASSLVQSTDTQYF.

The V gene is TRBV7-2, the J gene TRBJ2-1; 9 bases match TRBD2. This CDR3 is built from 15 residues. The V segment lost 5 bases and the J segment 3 bases; nucleotides outside the gene matches: 5. Germline CDR1 and CDR2: SGHTA and FQGNSA. The CDR3 loop reads CASSPGLAVYNEQFF. The CDR3 nucleotides read TGTGCCAGCAGCCCGGGACTAGCAGTCTACAATGAGCAGTTCTTC.

The chain employs TRBV24-1 and TRBJ2-3, with TRBD2 as a possible D gene (6 bases). CDR1 is KGHDR and CDR2 is SFDVKD in the germline V gene. V lost 5 bases and J lost 4, with 15 bases in between. The CDR3 has 15 amino acids. The CDR3 protein is CATSAGDQGPDTQYF. Written as DNA, the CDR3 is TGTGCCACCAGTGCGGGGGATCAAGGTCCAGATACGCAGTATTTT.

V and J are TRBV19 and TRBJ2-4; 7 positions agree with TRBD1. CDR1 is LNHDA, CDR2 SQIVND, per germline (reference sequence). This CDR3 has 14 residues. V was clipped by 5 bases and J by 9 bases; unmatched bases: 10. The CDR3 loop is CASSRTGEGGIQYF. The CDR3 coding sequence is TGTGCCAGTAGTCGAACAGGGGAAGGGGGCATTCAGTACTTC. Using reference TRBV19 and TRBJ2-4 for the parts outside the CDR3, the full variable domain is DGGITQSPKYLFRKEGQNVTLSCEQNLNHDAMYWYRQDPGQGLRLIYYSQIVNDFQKGDIAEGYSVSREKKESFPLTVTSAQKNPTAFYLCASSRTGEGGIQYFGAGTRLSVL.

This clone occurred a few times. The chain recombines TRBV18 with TRBJ2-7, with D hard to call. V lost 1 base to trimming and J lost 5 bases, with 12 bases between them. This CDR3 has 14 amino acids. Germline CDR1 is KGHSH and CDR2 is LQKENI. DNA for the CDR3: TGTGCCAGCTCACCACTTGCAACGGAGAACGAGCAGTACTTC. Translating it yields CASSPLATENEQYF.